The sequence of this T cell receptor beta chain was determined in a study of T cell responses to AZD1222 COVID-19 vaccine. Whole-study results and caveats: Among the donors, most were white British and more were female, and clonal diversity was possibly underestimated. No day 14 peak samples; only post-peak repertoires were characterized.

CDR3 length: 14 amino acids. Germline V gene sequence: CDR1 MGHRA, CDR2 YSYEKL. V shed 0 bases and J shed 1 base, with 6 bases lying between them. Clones were sequenced by immunoSEQ multiplex PCR, and TCRdb holds only the in-frame ones, with some missing. The repertoire holds 95,000 to 100,000 clones, with around 84% as singletons. As regards this clone: Antigen specificity is unknown.

The sequencing used peripheral blood, collected on day 0 of AZD1222 vaccination. This clonotype originated in an adult in good health. The J gene is TRBJ1-1, the V gene TRBV4-1; D uncertain. CDR3 sequence reads: CASSQDPGNTEAFF. The CDR3 region has the DNA TGCGCCAGCAGCCAAGACCCGGGGAACACTGAAGCTTTCTTT.